The next 14 T cell receptor beta chains were all read from a single sample in a study of T-cell memory formation after mild COVID-19. TCRdb redid the calling of the 5' RACE reads with MiXCR, one entry per CDR3 protein. Among about 310,000 distinct CDR3 sequences listed, 15% to 20% were seen once. The specimen sequenced was PBMCs or a T cell subset sorted from them (not recorded which). These receptors originate from a man younger than 30 who had mild COVID-19 (a few samples of this study predate the infection). Cell type and time point are not known.

The chain is built from TRBV29-1 and TRBJ2-5, with 8 bases identical to TRBD1. Germline values: CDR1 SQVTM, CDR2 ANQGSEA. Trimming cost V 5 bases and J 4 bases; bases outside gene matches: 3. The CDR3 spans 12 residues. The CDR3 DNA reads as TGCAGCGTTAGACAGGGGATAGAGACCCAGTACTTC. It encodes CSVRQGIETQYF.

The chain joins TRBV20-1 to TRBJ2-4; D uncertain. This CDR3 is built from 16 residues. Germline V CDR1 and CDR2: DFQATT, SNEGSKA (reference sequence). V was shortened by 0 bases and J by 1 base, with 13 bases between the two germline ends. In DNA form, the CDR3 reads TGCAGTGCTAGAGATAATCGTGTACTGGCCAAAAACATTCAGTACTTC. Amino acid sequence: CSARDNRVLAKNIQYF.

The genes are TRBV5-1 and TRBJ2-1, with 7 bases identical to TRBD1. The germline CDR1 and CDR2 sequences are SGHRS and YFSETQ. This CDR3 has 15 residues. Trimming at V came to 5 bases and at J to 4 bases, leaving 9 bases not matched to a gene. CDR3 region: CASRIEGGQYNEQFF. CDR3 nucleotide sequence: TGCGCCAGCAGAATTGAAGGGGGCCAATACAATGAGCAGTTCTTC.

The gene calls are TRBV20-1 and TRBJ1-4; 8 bases map to TRBD1. The CDR3 contains 15 residues. With 2 bases clipped from V and 5 bases from J, the junction kept 7 bases outside the gene matches. Per the germline V gene, CDR1 is DFQATT and CDR2 is SNEGSKA (reference sequence). CDR3 sequence reads: CSARTRGRGNEKLFF. The CDR3 region has the DNA TGCAGTGCTAGAACCAGGGGGCGGGGGAATGAAAAACTGTTTTTT.

This clonotype was observed a few times. The V call is TRBV28, the J call TRBJ1-1; D uncertain. Trimming cost V 3 bases and J 1 base, with 6 bases left between them. The germline V gene encodes CDR1 MDHEN and CDR2 SYDVKM. The CDR3 extends over 13 amino acids. The CDR3 is CASSFVQNTEAFF. The CDR3 coding sequence is TGTGCCAGCAGTTTTGTACAGAACACTGAAGCTTTCTTT.

V is TRBV6-6 and J is TRBJ1-5; no clear D. The V end lost 0 bases, the J end lost 6 bases, and 15 bases lay between the germline ends. The CDR3 contains 16 residues. Germline CDR1 and CDR2: MNHNY and SVGAGI (reference sequence). The CDR3 region is CASSYSTGFRRQPQHF. DNA for the CDR3: TGTGCCAGCAGTTACTCGACGGGTTTTCGCCGTCAGCCCCAGCATTTT.

This clonotype has just a few counts. In this CDR3 the conserved last residue, phenylalanine or tryptophan, is missing, so a read error is likely. No DNA is shown, since the ends of the CDR3 on it are uncertain; the CDR3 is the one TCRdb lists. The V and J genes are TRBV10-3 and TRBJ2-1; the table's D call, TRBD2, was not checked against the DNA. The germline CDR1 and CDR2 sequences are ENHRY and SYGVKD. The CDR3 spans 13 residues, counting both ends. The CDR3 reads CAISEAWASGGSL.

The rearrangement links TRBV7-9 to TRBJ2-1; perhaps TRBD1 as D (6 bases). Per the germline V gene, CDR1 is SEHNR and CDR2 is FQNEAQ (reference sequence). Trimming removed 1 base at V and 6 bases at J, with 10 bases between. There are 14 residues in the CDR3. CDR3 DNA: TGTGCCAGCAGCTTAGGAGGACAGACCAATGAGCAGTTCTTC. As protein: CASSLGGQTNEQFF.

This clonotype has a handful of counts. CDR3 protein: CASSSGRLESQETQYF. The CDR3 nucleotides are TGTGCCAGCAGCTCTGGACGCCTAGAATCCCAAGAGACCCAGTACTTC. This rearrangement joins TRBV7-9 to TRBJ2-5; no definite D call. This CDR3 has 16 amino acids. V was clipped by 4 bases and J by 1 base, with 16 bases between them. CDR1 is SEHNR, CDR2 FQNEAQ, per germline (reference sequence).

The chain employs TRBV23-1 and TRBJ2-1; D possibly corresponds to TRBD1 (6 bases). TRBV23-1 is known as an ORF, though its function is uncertain. The V end was cut by 8 bases, the J end by 5 bases, with 13 bases between. The CDR3 is 13 residues long. The CDR3 DNA follows: TGCGCCAGCGCCAACAGGGACCACAATGAGCAGTTCTTC. Encoded protein: CASANRDHNEQFF.

This sequence joins TRBV5-1 and TRBJ2-7; 10 nucleotides match TRBD1. Trimming at V came to 4 bases and at J to 5 bases, leaving 12 bases not matched to a gene. The CDR3 is 16 residues long. Germline-derived CDR1 and CDR2 are SGHRS and YFSETQ. DNA for the CDR3: TGCGCCAGCAGCCCGCTGCCGGGACAGGGGACCCACGAGCAGTACTTC. Translated: CASSPLPGQGTHEQYF.

V and J are TRBV9 and TRBJ2-7, with D tentatively TRBD1 (5 bases). Germline assignment: CDR1 SGDLS and CDR2 YYNGEE. Trimming cost V 1 base and J 8 bases, with 16 bases left between them. The CDR3 totals 14 residues. CDR3 amino acids: CASSVMGQSLKQYF. The CDR3 DNA reads TGTGCCAGCAGCGTAATGGGGCAAAGTCTAAAGCAGTACTTC. Looking up the rest from reference TRBV9 and TRBJ2-7 gives the full variable domain: DSGVTQTPKHLITATGQRVTLRCSPRSGDLSVYWYQQSLDQGLQFLIQYYNGEERAKGNILERFSAQQFPDLHSELNLSSLELGDSALYFCASSVMGQSLKQYFGPGTRLTVT.

This rearrangement joins TRBV7-9 to TRBJ2-7, with TRBD2 matching over 10 bases. V gave up 5 bases and J gave up 3 bases; unmatched junction bases: 10. This CDR3 comprises 16 residues. In germline, CDR1 is SEHNR, CDR2 FQNEAQ (reference sequence). CDR3 sequence: CASSHPNLAGDYEQYV. The CDR3 region has the DNA TGTGCCAGCAGCCACCCGAACCTAGCGGGGGACTACGAGCAGTACGTC.

V is TRBV5-4 and J is TRBJ2-4, with a possible D match to TRBD1 (5 bases). Trimming took off 3 bases at V and 5 bases at J, with 6 bases between the two ends. The V gene's germline CDR1 is SGHNT and CDR2 YYREEE (reference sequence). The CDR3 runs to 12 residues. CDR3 sequence (DNA): TGTGCCAGCAGCTGGGGCGAAAACATTCAGTACTTC. Protein sequence: CASSWGENIQYF.